This note documents a single TCR beta chain sequence. TCRdb reprocessed the PCR reads with MiXCR, giving one entry per CDR3 protein. The table has just under 650,000 distinct CDR3 sequences, just under 20% seen once. Naive CD8 library inputs spanned about 17,000 to 1,000,000 sorted cells and 10%, 30% or 50% RNA. Naive CD8 T cells underwent sorting with the CD8+CD4-CCR7+CD45RA+ definition. The data originate from a study of molecular identifiers for immune sequencing clone quantification. The CDR3 is made up of 14 amino acids. Germline-derived CDR1 and CDR2 are MNHEY and SVGEGT. Trimming at V came to 6 bases and at J to 8 bases, leaving 10 bases not matched to a gene.

This sequence joins TRBV6-2 or TRBV6-3 and TRBJ1-2; TRBD1 matches at 9 bases. The sequencing sample was made of naive CD8+ T cells from blood, with Jurkat cell RNA spiked in. As to subset: FACS-sorted CD8+CD4-CCR7+CD45RA+ naive T cells. The source is a human donor in good health. Some libraries in this study had Jurkat cell RNA spiked in. This CDR3 is CASSGTGFFDGYTF. The DNA of the CDR3 is TGTGCCAGCAGCGGGACAGGGTTCTTTGACGGCTACACCTTC.